What follows are 29 T cell receptor beta chains derived from one specimen sequenced in a study of molecular identifiers for immune sequencing clone quantification. Using its own MiXCR run on the PCR reads, TCRdb lists one record per CDR3 protein. Of 100,000 or so distinct CDR3 sequences listed, 36% are singletons. Sequencing was carried out using naive CD8+ T cells from blood, with Jurkat cell RNA spiked in. Subset: FACS-sorted CD8+CD4-CCR7+CD45RA+ naive T cells. The source of these receptors is a human donor in good health. Some libraries in this study had Jurkat cell RNA spiked in.

CDR3 DNA sequence: TGTGCCAGCCTGGGGGGGTTAGGAAAGACCGGGGAGCTGTTTTTT. Protein: CASLGGLGKTGELFF. This chain links TRBV7-2 with TRBJ2-2, with 7 bases lining up with TRBD2. Germline lookup yields CDR1 SGHTA and CDR2 FQGNSA. J was trimmed by 5 bases and V by 8 bases; bases with no gene match: 11. CDR3 length: 15 residues.

The chain couples TRBV10-3 to TRBJ2-7; 11 positions match TRBD2. CDR1 is ENHRY, CDR2 SYGVKD, per germline. The length of the CDR3 is 13 residues. After removal of 5 bases from V and 5 bases from J, the junction contained 2 bases not matched to a gene. The DNA of the CDR3 is TGTGCCATCAGTTCGACTAGCGGGGACGAGCAGTACTTC. This encodes CAISSTSGDEQYF.

On this clonotype: The junction departs from germline at one end; a sequencing error may be responsible. This chain links TRBV27 with TRBJ2-7, with a tentative D call TRBD2 (6 bases). CDR3 length equals 13 residues. The germline V gene encodes CDR1 MNHEY and CDR2 SMNVEV (reference sequence). The CDR3 sequence: CASRLGLSSEQYF. CDR3 sequence (DNA): TGTGCCAGCAGATTGGGACTCTCCTCCGAGCAGTACTTC.

The chain has TRBV7-6 and TRBJ2-5, with 7 bases aligning to TRBD1. Trimming at V came to 2 bases and at J to 6 bases, leaving 15 bases not matched to a gene. Germline V gene sequence: CDR1 SGHVS, CDR2 FNYEAQ. The CDR3 length is 17 residues. CDR3 sequence: CASSLITGARGVKTQYF. In DNA form, the CDR3 reads TGTGCCAGCAGCTTAATCACAGGGGCTCGGGGAGTTAAGACCCAGTACTTC.

This clonotype was detected a few times. V gene TRBV21-1 combines with J gene TRBJ2-7; the table's D call of TRBD1 was not tested on the DNA. TRBV21-1 is noted as a pseudogene. This CDR3 spans 13 amino acids. Here the CDR3 DNA reads TGTGTCACCTCCGGGTCTGGGGATTACGAGCAGTACTTC. This encodes CVTSGSGDYEQYF.

The chain carries TRBV9 and TRBJ2-7, with D tentatively TRBD1 or TRBD2 (5 bases each). The CDR3 is 14 amino acids. Germline V lookup: CDR1 SGDLS, CDR2 YYNGEE. V was pared by 0 bases and J by 1 base, with 8 bases between. The CDR3 here is CASSVEGPSYEQYF. CDR3 sequence (DNA): TGTGCCAGCAGCGTAGAGGGACCATCCTACGAGCAGTACTTC.

The genes are TRBV9 and TRBJ1-2; possibly TRBD1 for D (5 bases). The CDR3 length is 14 residues. Trimming shortened V by 0 bases and J by 7 bases, and 13 bases separated the two germline ends. CDR1 SGDLS and CDR2 YYNGEE come from the germline V gene. The CDR3 sequence is CASSVDGGVAGYTF. For the CDR3, the DNA is TGTGCCAGCAGCGTAGATGGGGGTGTAGCTGGCTACACCTTC.

The chain couples TRBV6-2 or TRBV6-3 to TRBJ1-1; D ambiguous. With 3 bases removed from V and 5 bases from J, the gap between germline ends came to 4 bases. CDR3 length: 11 amino acids. The germline V gene encodes CDR1 MNHEY and CDR2 SVGEGT. In nucleotides, the CDR3 is TGTGCCAGCAGTTATATGACTGAAGCTTTCTTT. It encodes CASSYMTEAFF.

This clonotype was recorded a few times. This chain connects TRBV29-1 to TRBJ2-1; D not certain. V was pared by 6 bases and J by 5 bases, with 5 bases between. The CDR3 contains 10 residues. Germline assignment: CDR1 SQVTM and CDR2 ANQGSEA. This CDR3 reads CSVQDNEQFF. CDR3 nucleotide sequence: TGCAGCGTCCAAGACAATGAGCAGTTCTTC.

The chain uses TRBV6-5 and TRBJ2-7; D not certain. Trimming pared 2 bases from V and 5 bases from J, leaving 13 bases between. This CDR3 spans 14 amino acids. The germline V gene encodes CDR1 MNHEY and CDR2 SVGAGI. The CDR3 DNA sequence: TGTGCCAGCAGTTACCGACACGCAAGGGACGAGCAGTACTTC. It is translated as CASSYRHARDEQYF.

Regarding this clonotype: Mismatch with germline at one junction end may stem from a read error. The chain recombines TRBV2 with TRBJ1-2; 7 nucleotides align to TRBD1. The germline V gene has CDR1 SNHLY and CDR2 FYNNEI. This CDR3 spans 15 amino acids. The CDR3 region has the DNA TGTTCCAGCAGTGTTTGGGACAGAGAAAACTATGGCTACACCTTC. Residues: CSSSVWDRENYGYTF.

The chain is built from TRBV4-2 and TRBJ1-2; D ambiguous. There are 16 residues in the CDR3. Germline V gives CDR1 LGHNA, CDR2 YNFKEQ. V lost 0 bases and J lost 4, with 15 bases in between. CDR3 amino acids: CASSQDDRGEAYGYTF. The CDR3 nucleotides are TGTGCCAGCAGCCAAGATGATCGCGGGGAGGCCTATGGCTACACCTTC.

This chain connects TRBV7-8 to TRBJ2-1; 12 nucleotides match TRBD2. V gave up 5 bases and J gave up 6 bases; unmatched junction bases: 5. Germline values: CDR1 SGHVS, CDR2 FQNEAQ. The CDR3 covers 15 residues. This CDR3 is CASSNLAGGRNEQFF. For the CDR3, the DNA is TGTGCCAGCAGCAACCTAGCGGGAGGGCGCAATGAGCAGTTCTTC.

This clonotype was seen many times. The chain is built from TRBV5-1 and TRBJ1-1; TRBD1 matches 7 bases. The V gene's germline CDR1 is SGHRS and CDR2 YFSETQ. CDR3 length: 13 amino acids. V shed 3 bases and J 4 bases; nucleotides not matched to a gene: 3. DNA of the CDR3: TGCGCCAGCAGCTCGACAGGGACCACTGAAGCTTTCTTT. As protein: CASSSTGTTEAFF.

This clonotype was counted between two and nine times. The chain is built from TRBV4-3 and TRBJ1-1; D ambiguous. Germline CDR1 is LGHNA and CDR2 is YSLEER. The ends were cut back, 4 bases at V and 0 bases at J, with 9 bases in the middle. This CDR3 contains 14 residues. This chain's CDR3 is CASSRWALNTEAFF. In DNA, the CDR3 is TGCGCCAGCAGCCGCTGGGCCCTGAACACTGAAGCTTTCTTT.

The J gene is TRBJ2-5, the V gene TRBV6-7; 9 bases line up with TRBD2. TRBV6-7 is filed as an ORF, its function uncertain. This CDR3 region has 19 residues. V gave up 6 bases and J gave up 2 bases; unmatched junction bases: 19. CDR3 in DNA: TGTGCCAGCAGGAAAGGCGGACTAGCGTACTTTCAAGAGCAAGAGACCCAGTACTTC. This codes for CASRKGGLAYFQEQETQYF.

Of note for this clonotype: A much larger clone lies one base from this, so it may be a read error. This rearrangement joins TRBV7-8 to TRBJ1-2; D not resolved. The CDR3 has 13 residues. Germline CDR1 is SGHVS and CDR2 is FQNEAQ. As DNA, the CDR3 is TGTGCCGGCAGCTCCCCACATAACTATGGCTACACCTTC. Translating it yields CAGSSPHNYGYTF.

There are a few counts of this clonotype. The chain couples TRBV12-3 or TRBV12-4 to TRBJ2-4; 9 bases line up with TRBD2. The V and J ends lost 4 bases and 0 bases, in that order; junction bases with no gene match: 1. The CDR3 spans 15 residues. The CDR3: CASSSSGVAKNIQYF. CDR3 in DNA: TGTGCCAGCAGTTCTAGCGGGGTAGCCAAAAACATTCAGTACTTC.

This clonotype appeared a few times. This chain joins TRBV12-3 or TRBV12-4 and TRBJ2-1; tentative D call: TRBD2 (6 bases). Trimming left V 6 bases short and J 5 bases short, with 14 bases between. This CDR3 has 14 residues. The CDR3 region is CASSPGTFNNEQFF. For the CDR3, the DNA is TGTGCCAGCAGCCCCGGGACTTTCAACAATGAGCAGTTCTTC.

This clonotype was seen a few times. This chain joins TRBV6-2 or TRBV6-3 and TRBJ2-7; 8 bases map to TRBD2. The germline V gene encodes CDR1 MNHEY and CDR2 SVGEGT. The CDR3 contains 13 residues. V shed 6 bases, J shed 5 bases, and the junction held 6 bases outside the gene matches. As DNA, the CDR3 is TGTGCCAGCAGCCAGCGGGAGTCAGACGAGCAGTACTTC. It specifies CASSQRESDEQYF.

The rearrangement uses TRBV20-1 and TRBJ2-7; weak D call: TRBD2 (6 bases). The germline V gene has CDR1 DFQATT and CDR2 SNEGSKA (reference sequence). CDR3 length: 20 amino acids. Trimming removed 3 bases from V and 3 bases from J, with 33 bases in between. The CDR3 DNA reads TGCAGTGCTAGGCCGGGCTTGGGGTGGGGTAGGGGACTGCAGATCTACGAGCAGTACTTC. Amino acids: CSARPGLGWGRGLQIYEQYF.

There are many counts of this clonotype. The chain carries TRBV9 and TRBJ2-2; 12 bases are shared with TRBD2. CDR3 size: 16 residues. Germline V gene lookup returns CDR1 SGDLS and CDR2 YYNGEE. J was trimmed by 4 bases and V by 3 bases; bases with no gene match: 4. The CDR3 spells CASSGLAGAFTGELFF. The CDR3, as DNA: TGTGCCAGCAGCGGACTAGCGGGGGCCTTCACCGGGGAGCTGTTTTTT.

V is TRBV4-2 and J is TRBJ2-5, with a possible D match to TRBD2 (6 bases). From germline, CDR1 is LGHNA and CDR2 YNFKEQ. The V gene lost 5 bases and the J gene lost 5 bases, with 21 bases spanning the gap. This CDR3 region has 16 residues. In DNA form, the CDR3 reads TGTGCCAGCAGCTTAAGCGCGGGAAGAGTGGGGGAGACCCAGTACTTC. Residues: CASSLSAGRVGETQYF.

In this sample, this clonotype turned up many times. The chain uses TRBV25-1 and TRBJ1-1, with D possibly matching TRBD1 (5 bases). This CDR3 region has 13 residues. With 5 bases removed from V and 1 base from J, the gap between germline ends came to 8 bases. From germline, CDR1 is MGHDK and CDR2 SYGVNS. CDR3 bases: TGTGCCAGCAGTAGCGGGACGAACACTGAAGCTTTCTTT. Translated: CASSSGTNTEAFF.

This clonotype has more than one count but fewer than ten. The rearrangement links TRBV2 to TRBJ2-3, with 7 positions matching TRBD1. With 6 bases clipped from V and 0 bases from J, the junction kept 6 bases outside the gene matches. This CDR3 has 15 residues. Germline lookup yields CDR1 SNHLY and CDR2 FYNNEI. CDR3 coding DNA: TGTGCCAGCAGCGCAGGGGGATTCAGCACAGATACGCAGTATTTT. Translated: CASSAGGFSTDTQYF.

The chain is built from TRBV10-3 and TRBJ2-1; D remains ambiguous. V shed 7 bases and J shed 8 bases, with 12 bases lying between them. CDR3 length: 12 amino acids. Per germline, CDR1 ENHRY and CDR2 SYGVKD. The CDR3 loop is CAITSDRDEQFF. DNA of the CDR3: TGTGCCATCACTTCGGACCGGGATGAGCAGTTCTTC.

The chain uses TRBV6-1 and TRBJ2-6; 7 nucleotides line up with TRBD2. With 8 bases clipped from V and 0 bases from J, the junction kept 13 bases outside the gene matches. The CDR3 has 18 amino acids. CDR1 and CDR2 from the germline V gene are MNHNS and SASEGT. CDR3 sequence: CASWGGYPPASGANVLTF. The CDR3 nucleotides are TGTGCCAGCTGGGGGGGGTACCCCCCTGCCTCTGGGGCCAACGTCCTGACTTTC.

This clonotype has a count of ten or more. The chain uses TRBV28 and TRBJ2-3, with unresolved D. The V end was cut by 4 bases, the J end by 0 bases, with 11 bases between. CDR3 length equals 15 residues. In germline, CDR1 is MDHEN, CDR2 SYDVKM. The CDR3 reads CASSSLTTSTDTQYF. The CDR3, as DNA: TGTGCCAGCAGTTCCTTGACAACTAGCACAGATACGCAGTATTTT.

The table lists this clonotype with a few counts. This chain uses TRBV9 with TRBJ2-7; TRBD1 matches 9 bases. With 0 bases clipped from V and 6 bases from J, the junction kept 4 bases outside the gene matches. Germline V gene data show CDR1 as SGDLS and CDR2 as YYNGEE. The CDR3 is 14 residues long. The CDR3 reads CASSVEQGAREQYF. The CDR3 region has the DNA TGTGCCAGCAGCGTAGAACAGGGGGCCCGCGAGCAGTACTTC.